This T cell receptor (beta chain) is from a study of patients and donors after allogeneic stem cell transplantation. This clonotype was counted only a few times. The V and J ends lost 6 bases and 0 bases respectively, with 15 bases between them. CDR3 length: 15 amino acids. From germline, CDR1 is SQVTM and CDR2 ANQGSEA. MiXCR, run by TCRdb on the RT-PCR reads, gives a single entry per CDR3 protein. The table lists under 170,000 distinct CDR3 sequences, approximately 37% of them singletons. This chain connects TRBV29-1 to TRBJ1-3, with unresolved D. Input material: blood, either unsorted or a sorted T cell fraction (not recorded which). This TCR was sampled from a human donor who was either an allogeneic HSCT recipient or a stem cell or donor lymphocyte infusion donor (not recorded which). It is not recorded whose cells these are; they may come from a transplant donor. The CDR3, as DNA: TGCAGCGTCGGGAACGTGGAGTACTCTGGAAACACCATATATTTT. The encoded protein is CSVGNVEYSGNTIYF.